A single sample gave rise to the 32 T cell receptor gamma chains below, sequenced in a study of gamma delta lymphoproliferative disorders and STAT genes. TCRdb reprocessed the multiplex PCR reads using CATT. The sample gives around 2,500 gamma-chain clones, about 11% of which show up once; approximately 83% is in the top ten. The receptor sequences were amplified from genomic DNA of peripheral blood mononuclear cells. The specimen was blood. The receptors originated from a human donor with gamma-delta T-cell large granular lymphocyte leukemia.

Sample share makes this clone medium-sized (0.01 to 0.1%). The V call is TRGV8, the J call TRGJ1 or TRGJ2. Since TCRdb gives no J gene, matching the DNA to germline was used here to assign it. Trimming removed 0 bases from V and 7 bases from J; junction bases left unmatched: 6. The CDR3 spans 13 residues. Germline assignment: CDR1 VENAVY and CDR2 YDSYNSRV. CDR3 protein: CATWDRPRYKKLF. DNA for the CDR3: TGTGCCACCTGGGATAGGCCGAGGTATAAGAAACTCTTT.

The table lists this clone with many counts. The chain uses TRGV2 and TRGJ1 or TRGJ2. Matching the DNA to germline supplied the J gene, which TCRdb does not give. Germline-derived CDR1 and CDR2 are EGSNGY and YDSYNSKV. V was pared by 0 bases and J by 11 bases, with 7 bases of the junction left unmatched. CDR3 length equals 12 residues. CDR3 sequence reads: CATWDGPYEKLF. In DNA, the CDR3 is TGTGCCACCTGGGACGGGCCCTACGAGAAACTCTTT.

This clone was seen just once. This CDR3 is CACWIRHSRYYYKKLF. The CDR3 region has the DNA TGTGCCTGCTGGATTAGGCACTCAAGGTATTATTATAAGAAACTCTTT. V gene TRGV11 combines with J gene TRGJ1 or TRGJ2. The J gene, not given by TCRdb, was assigned here from a germline match of the nucleotide sequence. TRGV11 is classed as an ORF, of uncertain function. J gave up 2 bases and V 0 bases, and 7 bases lay outside the gene matches. There are 16 residues in the CDR3.

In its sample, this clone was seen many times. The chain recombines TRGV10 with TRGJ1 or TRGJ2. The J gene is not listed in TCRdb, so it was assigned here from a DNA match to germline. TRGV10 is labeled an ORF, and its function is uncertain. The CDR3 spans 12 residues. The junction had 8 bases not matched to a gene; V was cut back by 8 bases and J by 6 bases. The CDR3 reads CAAWDSGYKKLF. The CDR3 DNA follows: TGTGCTGCGTGGGATTCGGGTTATAAGAAACTCTTT.

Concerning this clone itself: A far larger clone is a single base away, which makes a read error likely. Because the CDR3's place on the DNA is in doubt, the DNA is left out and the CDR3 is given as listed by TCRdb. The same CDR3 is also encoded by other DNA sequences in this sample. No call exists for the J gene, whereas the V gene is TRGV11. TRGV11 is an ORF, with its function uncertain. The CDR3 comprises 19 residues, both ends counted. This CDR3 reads CTTVPAGLGPPETGWFKIF.

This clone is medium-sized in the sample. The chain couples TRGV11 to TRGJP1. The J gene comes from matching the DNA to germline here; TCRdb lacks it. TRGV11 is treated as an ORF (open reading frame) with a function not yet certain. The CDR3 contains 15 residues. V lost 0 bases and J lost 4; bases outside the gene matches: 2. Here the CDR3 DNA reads TGTGCCTGCTGGATTAGGCACTACACTGGTTGGTTCAAGATATTT. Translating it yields CACWIRHYTGWFKIF.

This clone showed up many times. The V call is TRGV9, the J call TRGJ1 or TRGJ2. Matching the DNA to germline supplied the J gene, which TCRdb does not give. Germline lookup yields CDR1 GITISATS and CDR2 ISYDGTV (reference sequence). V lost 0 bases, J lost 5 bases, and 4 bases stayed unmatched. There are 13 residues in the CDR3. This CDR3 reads CALWEVRDYKKLF. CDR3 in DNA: TGTGCCTTGTGGGAGGTGCGGGATTATAAGAAACTCTTT.

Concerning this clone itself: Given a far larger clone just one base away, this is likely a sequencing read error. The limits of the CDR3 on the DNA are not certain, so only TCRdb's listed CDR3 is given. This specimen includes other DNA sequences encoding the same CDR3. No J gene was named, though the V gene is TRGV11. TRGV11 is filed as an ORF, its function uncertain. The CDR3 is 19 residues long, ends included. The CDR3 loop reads CTTVPAGLDTQFPYYKKLF.

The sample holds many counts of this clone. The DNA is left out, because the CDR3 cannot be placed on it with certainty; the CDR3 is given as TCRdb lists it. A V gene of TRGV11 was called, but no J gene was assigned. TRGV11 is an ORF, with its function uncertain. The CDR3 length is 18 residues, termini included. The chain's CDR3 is CTTVPAGLVPPNYYKKLF.

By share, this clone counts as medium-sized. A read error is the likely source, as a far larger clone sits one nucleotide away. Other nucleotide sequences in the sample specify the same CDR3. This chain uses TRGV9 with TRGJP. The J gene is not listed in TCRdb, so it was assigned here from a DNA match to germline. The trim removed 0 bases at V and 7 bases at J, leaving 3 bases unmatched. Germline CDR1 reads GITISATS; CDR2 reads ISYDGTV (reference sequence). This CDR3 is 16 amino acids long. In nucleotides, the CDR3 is TGTGCCTTGTGGGAGGTGCGGGAGTTGGGCAAAAAAATCAAGGTATTT. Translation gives CALWEVRELGKKIKVF.

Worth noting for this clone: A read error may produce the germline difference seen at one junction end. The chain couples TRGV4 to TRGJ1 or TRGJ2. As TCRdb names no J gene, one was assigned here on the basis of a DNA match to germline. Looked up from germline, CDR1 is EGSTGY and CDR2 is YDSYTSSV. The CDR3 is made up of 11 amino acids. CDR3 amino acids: CATFELFKKLF. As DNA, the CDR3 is TGCGCCACCTTCGAATTATTTAAGAAACTCTTT.

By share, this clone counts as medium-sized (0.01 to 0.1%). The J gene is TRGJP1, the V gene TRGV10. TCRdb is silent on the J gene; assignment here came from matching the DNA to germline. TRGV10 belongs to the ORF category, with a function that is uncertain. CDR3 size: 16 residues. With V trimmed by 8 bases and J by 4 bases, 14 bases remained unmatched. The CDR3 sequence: CAAWDRGVGTGWFKIF. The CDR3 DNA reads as TGTGCTGCGTGGGATCGAGGGGTAGGCACTGGTTGGTTCAAGATATTT.

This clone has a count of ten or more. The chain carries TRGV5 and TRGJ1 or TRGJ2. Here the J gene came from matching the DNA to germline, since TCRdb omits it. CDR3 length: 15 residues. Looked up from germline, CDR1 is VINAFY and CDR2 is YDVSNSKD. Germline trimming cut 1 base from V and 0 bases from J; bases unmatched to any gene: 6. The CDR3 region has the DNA TGTGCCACCTGGGACAGCCATTCGAATTATTATAAGAAACTCTTT. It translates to CATWDSHSNYYKKLF.

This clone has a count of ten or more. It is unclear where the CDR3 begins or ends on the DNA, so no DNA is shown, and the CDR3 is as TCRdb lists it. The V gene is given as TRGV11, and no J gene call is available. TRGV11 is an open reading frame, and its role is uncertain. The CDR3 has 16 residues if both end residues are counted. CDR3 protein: CTTVPAGLGRYYKKLF.

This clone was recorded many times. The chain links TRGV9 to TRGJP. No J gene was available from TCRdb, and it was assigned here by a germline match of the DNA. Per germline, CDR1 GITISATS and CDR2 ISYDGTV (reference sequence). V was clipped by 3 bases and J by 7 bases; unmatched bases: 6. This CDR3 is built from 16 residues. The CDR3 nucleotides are TGTGCCTTGTGGGAGATATCCGAGTTGGGCAAAAAAATCAAGGTATTT. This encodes CALWEISELGKKIKVF.

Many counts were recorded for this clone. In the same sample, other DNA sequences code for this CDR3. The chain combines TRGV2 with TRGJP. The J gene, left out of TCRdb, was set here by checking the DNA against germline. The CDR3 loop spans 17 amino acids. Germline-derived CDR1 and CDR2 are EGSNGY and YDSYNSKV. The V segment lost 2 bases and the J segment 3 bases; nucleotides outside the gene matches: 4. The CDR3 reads CATWDEKQELGKKIKVF. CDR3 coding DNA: TGTGCCACCTGGGACGAGAAGCAAGAGTTGGGCAAAAAAATCAAGGTATTT.

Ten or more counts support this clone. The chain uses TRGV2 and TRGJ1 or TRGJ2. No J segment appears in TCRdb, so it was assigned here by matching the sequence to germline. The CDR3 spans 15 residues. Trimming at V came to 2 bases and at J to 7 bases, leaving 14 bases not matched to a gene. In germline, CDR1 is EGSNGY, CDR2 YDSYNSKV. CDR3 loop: CATWDEPLEWYKKLF. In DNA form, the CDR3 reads TGTGCCACCTGGGACGAGCCTCTAGAGTGGTATAAGAAACTCTTT.

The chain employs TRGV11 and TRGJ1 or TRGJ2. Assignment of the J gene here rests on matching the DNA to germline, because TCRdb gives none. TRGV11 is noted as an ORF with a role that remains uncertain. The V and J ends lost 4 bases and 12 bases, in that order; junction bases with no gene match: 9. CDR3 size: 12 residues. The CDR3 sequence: CACWIRQQGKLF. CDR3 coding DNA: TGTGCCTGCTGGATTAGACAACAGGGGAAACTCTTT.

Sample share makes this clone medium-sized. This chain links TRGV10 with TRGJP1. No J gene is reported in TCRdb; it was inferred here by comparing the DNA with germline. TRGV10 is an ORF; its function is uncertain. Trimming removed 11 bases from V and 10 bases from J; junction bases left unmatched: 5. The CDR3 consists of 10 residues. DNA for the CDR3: TGTGCTGCGGCGCATTGGTTCAAGATATTT. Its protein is CAAAHWFKIF.

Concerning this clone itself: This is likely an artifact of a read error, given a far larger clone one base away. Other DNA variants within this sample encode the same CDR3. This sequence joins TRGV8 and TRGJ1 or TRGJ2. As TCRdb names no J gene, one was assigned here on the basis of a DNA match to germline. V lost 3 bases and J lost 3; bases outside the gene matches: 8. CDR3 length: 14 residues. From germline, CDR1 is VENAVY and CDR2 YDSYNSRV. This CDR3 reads CATWDAGVYYKKLF. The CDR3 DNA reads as TGTGCCACCTGGGATGCTGGGGTTTATTATAAGAAACTCTTT.

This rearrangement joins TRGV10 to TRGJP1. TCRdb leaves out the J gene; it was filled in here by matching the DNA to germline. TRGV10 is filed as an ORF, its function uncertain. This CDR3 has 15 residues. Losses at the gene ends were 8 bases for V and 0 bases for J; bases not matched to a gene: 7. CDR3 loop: CAAWAYHTTGWFKIF. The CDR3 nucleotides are TGTGCTGCGTGGGCCTATCATACCACTGGTTGGTTCAAGATATTT.

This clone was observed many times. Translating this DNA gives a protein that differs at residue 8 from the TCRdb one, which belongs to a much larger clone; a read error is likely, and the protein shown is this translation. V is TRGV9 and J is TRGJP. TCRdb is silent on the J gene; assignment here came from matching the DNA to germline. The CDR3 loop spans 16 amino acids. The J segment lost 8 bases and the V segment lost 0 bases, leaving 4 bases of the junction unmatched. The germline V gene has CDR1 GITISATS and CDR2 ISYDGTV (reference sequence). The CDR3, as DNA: TGTGCCTTGTGGGAGGTGGAAAAGTTGGGCAAAAAAATCAAGGTATTT. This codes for CALWEVEKLGKKIKVF.

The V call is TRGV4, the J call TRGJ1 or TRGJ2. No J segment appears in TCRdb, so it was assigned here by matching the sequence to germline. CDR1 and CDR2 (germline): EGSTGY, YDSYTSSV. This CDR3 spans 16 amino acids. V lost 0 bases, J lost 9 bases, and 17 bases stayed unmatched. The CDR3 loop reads CATWDGPVEELFKKLF. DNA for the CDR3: TGTGCCACCTGGGATGGGCCCGTCGAAGAATTATTTAAGAAACTCTTT.

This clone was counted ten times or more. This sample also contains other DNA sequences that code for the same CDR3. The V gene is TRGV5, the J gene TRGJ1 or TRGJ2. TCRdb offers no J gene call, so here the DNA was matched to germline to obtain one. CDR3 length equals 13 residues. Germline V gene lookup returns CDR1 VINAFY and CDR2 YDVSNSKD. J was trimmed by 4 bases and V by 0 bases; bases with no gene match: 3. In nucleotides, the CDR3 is TGTGCCACCTGGGACAGGCCCTATTATAAGAAACTCTTT. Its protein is CATWDRPYYKKLF.

CDR3 region: CAAWDQFLYYKKLF. CDR3 sequence (DNA): TGTGCTGCGTGGGACCAATTCCTTTATTATAAGAAACTCTTT. This rearrangement joins TRGV10 to TRGJ1 or TRGJ2. Here the J gene was assigned by germline matching of the DNA, as TCRdb has none. TRGV10 is assigned to the ORF class and has an uncertain function. The CDR3 loop spans 14 amino acids. Trimming cost V 8 bases and J 3 bases; bases outside gene matches: 11.

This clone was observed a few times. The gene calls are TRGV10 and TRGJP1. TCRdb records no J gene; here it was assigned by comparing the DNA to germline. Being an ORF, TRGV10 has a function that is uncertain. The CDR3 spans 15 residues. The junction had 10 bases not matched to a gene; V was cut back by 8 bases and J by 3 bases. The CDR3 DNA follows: TGTGCTGCGTGGGATTGTGGGGCCACTGGTTGGTTCAAGATATTT. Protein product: CAAWDCGATGWFKIF.

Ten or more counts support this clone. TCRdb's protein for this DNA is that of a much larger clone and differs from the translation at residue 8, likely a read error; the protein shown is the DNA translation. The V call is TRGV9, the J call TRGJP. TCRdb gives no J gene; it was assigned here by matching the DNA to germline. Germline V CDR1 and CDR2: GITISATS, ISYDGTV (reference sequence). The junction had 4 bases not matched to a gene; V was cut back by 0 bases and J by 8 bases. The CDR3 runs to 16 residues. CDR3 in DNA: TGTGCCTTGTGGGAGGTGCGAAAGTTGGGCAAAAAAATCAAGGTATTT. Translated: CALWEVRKLGKKIKVF.

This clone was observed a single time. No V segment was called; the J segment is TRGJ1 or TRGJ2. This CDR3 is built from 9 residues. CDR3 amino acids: CATYYKKLF. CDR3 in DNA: TGTGCCACTTATTATAAGAAACTCTTT.

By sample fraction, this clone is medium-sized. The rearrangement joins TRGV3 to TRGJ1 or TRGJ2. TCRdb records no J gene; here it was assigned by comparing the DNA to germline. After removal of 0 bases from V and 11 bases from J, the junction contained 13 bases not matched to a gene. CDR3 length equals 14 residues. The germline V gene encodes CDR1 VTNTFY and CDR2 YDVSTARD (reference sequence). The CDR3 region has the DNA TGTGCCACCTGGGACAGGCCTTGGGGATTTGAGAAACTCTTT. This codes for CATWDRPWGFEKLF.

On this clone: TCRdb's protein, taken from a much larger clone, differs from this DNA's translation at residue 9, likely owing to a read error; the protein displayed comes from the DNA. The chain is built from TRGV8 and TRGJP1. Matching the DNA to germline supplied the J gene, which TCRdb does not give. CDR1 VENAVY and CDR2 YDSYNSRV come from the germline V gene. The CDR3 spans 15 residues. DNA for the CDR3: TGTGCCACCTGGGATCGGTATACCAATGGTTGGTTCAAGATATTT. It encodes CATWDRYTNGWFKIF.

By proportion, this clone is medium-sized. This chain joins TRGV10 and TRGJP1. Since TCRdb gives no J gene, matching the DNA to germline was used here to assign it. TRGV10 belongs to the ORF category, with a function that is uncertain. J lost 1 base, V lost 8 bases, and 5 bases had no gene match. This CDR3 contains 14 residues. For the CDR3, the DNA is TGTGCTGCGTGGGATTTTACCACTGGTTGGTTCAAGATATTT. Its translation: CAAWDFTTGWFKIF.

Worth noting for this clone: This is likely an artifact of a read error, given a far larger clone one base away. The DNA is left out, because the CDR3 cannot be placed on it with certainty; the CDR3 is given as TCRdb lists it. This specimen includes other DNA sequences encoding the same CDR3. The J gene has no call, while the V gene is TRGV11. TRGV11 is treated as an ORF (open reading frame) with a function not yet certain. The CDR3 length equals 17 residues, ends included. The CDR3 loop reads CTTVPAGSPNNYYKKLF.